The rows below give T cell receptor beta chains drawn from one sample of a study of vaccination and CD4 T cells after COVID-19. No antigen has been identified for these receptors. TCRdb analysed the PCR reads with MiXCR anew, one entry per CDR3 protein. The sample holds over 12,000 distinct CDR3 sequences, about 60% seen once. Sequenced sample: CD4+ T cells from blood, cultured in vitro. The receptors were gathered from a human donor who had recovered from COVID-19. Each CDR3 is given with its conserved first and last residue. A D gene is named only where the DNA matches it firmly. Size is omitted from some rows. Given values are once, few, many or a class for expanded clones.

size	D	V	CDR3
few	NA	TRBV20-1	CSASRDPGELFF
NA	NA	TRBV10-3	CAISESGLSGANVLTF
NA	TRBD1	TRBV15	CATSRDRGQGRGYTF
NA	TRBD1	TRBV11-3	CASSRYLYLGTGRTDTQYF
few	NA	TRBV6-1	CASSTQVNQPQHF
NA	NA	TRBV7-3	CASSLGPGTSKLNTEAFF
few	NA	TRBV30	CAWTVAGSRAQYF
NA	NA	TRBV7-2	CASSTGGTGELFF
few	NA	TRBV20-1	CSARVARAGDNSPLHF
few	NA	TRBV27	CASSSFRDTTEAFF
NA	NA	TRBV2	CASSELAGTGELFF
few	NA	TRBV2	CASSEARGEGQPQHF
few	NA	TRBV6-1	CASNLDNQPQHF
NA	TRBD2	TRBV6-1	CASWRGAGDTQYF
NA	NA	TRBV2	CASSEGQRDYEQYF
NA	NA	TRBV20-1	CSAPLGGGFGFF
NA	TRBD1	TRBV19	CASSQGGSLNYGYTF
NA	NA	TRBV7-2	CASSPKGYSNQPQHF
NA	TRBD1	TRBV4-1	CASSPATGMYSNQPQHF
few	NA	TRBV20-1	CSATLPQGPGDTQYF
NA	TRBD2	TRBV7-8	CASSLRAGGLETQYF
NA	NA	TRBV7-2	CASSFTMNTEAFF
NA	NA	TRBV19	CASSIEATGKYYGYTF
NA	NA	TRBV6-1	CASSGDNTEAFF
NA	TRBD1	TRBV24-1	CATSDPRQGDTEAFF
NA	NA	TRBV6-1	CASNPGGLATEAFF
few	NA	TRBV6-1	CASSDNEAANYGYTF
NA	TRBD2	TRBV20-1	CSASSGRGTGELFF
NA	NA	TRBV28	CASSLEVNYGYTF
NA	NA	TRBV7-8	CASSATQGRKTF
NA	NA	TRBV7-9	CASSLQQGNTEAFF
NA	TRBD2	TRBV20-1	CSAGTSGRTSTDTQYF
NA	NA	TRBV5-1	CASSQGGTPNEKLFF
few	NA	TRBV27	CASSEGSLDNSPLHF
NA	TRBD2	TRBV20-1	CSARPAGNTDTQYF
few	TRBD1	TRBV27	CASSLHGTGEGPQHF
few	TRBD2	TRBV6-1	CASSGGTSRRPNEQFF
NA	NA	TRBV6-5	CASSTRVGGTDTQYF
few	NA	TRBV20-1	CSASKSGAFTDTQYF
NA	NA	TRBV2	CASSGREGTEAFF
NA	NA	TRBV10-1	CASSGFGKETQYF
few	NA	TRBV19	CASNMVNQPQHF
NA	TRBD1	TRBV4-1	CASSLTGQGKEKPQHF
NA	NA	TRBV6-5	CASSSEPYEQYF
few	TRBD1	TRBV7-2	CASSWDRGVNQPQHF
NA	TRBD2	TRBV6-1	CASSTGLDYEQYF
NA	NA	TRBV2	CASDPGHGGSYEQYF
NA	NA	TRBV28	CARADCYSYEQYF
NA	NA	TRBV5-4	CASSPTGTVNTEAFF
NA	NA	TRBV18	CASSPLGDTDTQYF
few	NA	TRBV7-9	CASSVDGIPNSKQYF
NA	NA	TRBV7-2	CASSLALGSPLHF
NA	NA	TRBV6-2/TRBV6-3	CASSYVDPRDEQFF
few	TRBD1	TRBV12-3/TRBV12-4	CASSSDRRETQYF
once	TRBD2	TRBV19	CASSISGGTETQYF
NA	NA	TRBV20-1	CSASGGYYGYTF
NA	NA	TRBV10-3	CAITPGTDYEQYF
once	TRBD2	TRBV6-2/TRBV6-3	CASCGTRPQSTDTQYF
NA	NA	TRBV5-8	CASSLRSPAYYEQYF
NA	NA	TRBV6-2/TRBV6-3	CASRPQGNTEAFF